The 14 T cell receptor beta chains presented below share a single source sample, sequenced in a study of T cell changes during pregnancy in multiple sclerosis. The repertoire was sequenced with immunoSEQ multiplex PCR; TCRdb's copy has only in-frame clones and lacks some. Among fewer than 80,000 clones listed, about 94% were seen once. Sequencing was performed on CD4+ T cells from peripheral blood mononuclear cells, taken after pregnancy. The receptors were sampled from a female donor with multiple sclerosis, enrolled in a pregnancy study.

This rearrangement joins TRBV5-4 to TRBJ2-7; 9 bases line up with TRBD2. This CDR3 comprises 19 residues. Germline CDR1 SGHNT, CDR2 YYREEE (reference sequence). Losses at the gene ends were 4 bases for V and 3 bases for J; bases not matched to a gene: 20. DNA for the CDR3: TGTGCCAGCAGCCCCCATTTGTCCCACACTAGCGGGCGGGACTACGAGCAGTACTTC. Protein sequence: CASSPHLSHTSGRDYEQYF.

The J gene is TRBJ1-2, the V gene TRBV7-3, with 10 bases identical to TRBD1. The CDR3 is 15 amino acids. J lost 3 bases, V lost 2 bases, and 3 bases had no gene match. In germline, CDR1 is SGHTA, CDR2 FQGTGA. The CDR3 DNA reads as TGTGCCAGCAGCTTACATGGGACAGGGGACTATGGCTACACCTTC. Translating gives CASSLHGTGDYGYTF.

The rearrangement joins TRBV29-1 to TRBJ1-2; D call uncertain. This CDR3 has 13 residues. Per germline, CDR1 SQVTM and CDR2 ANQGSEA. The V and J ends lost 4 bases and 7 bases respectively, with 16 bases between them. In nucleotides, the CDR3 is TGCAGCGTTGTAATGGTGGCAGCGAGTGGCTACACCTTC. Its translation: CSVVMVAASGYTF.

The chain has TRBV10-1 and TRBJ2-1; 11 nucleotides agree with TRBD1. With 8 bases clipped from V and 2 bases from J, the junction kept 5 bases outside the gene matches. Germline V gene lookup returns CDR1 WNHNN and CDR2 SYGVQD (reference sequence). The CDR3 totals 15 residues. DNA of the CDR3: TGCGCCAGCGGGGAGGACAGGGGGCCCTACAATGAGCAGTTCTTC. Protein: CASGEDRGPYNEQFF.

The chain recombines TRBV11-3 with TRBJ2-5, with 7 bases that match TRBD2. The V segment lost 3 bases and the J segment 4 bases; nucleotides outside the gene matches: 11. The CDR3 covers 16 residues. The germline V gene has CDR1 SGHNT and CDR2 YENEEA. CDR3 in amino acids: CASSLFTSATRETQYF. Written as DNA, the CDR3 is TGTGCCAGCAGCTTGTTCACTAGCGCAACCCGAGAGACCCAGTACTTC.

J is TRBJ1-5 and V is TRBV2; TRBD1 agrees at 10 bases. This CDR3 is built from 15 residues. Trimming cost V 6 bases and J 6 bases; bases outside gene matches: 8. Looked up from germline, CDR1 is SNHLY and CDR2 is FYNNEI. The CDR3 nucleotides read TGTGCCAGCAGCTTCGACAGGGGGCTGACTCAGCCCCAGCATTTT. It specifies CASSFDRGLTQPQHF. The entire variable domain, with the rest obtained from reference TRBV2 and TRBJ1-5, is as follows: EPEVTQTPSHQVTQMGQEVILRCVPISNHLYFYWYRQILGQKVEFLVSFYNNEISEKSEIFDDQFSVERPDGSNFTLKIRSTKLEDSAMYFCASSFDRGLTQPQHFGDGTRLSIL.

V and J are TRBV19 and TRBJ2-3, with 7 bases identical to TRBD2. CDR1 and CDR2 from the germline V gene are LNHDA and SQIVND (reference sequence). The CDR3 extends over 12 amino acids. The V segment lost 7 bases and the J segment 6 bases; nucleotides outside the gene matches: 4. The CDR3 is CASINGRDTQYF. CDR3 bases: TGTGCCAGTATCAACGGGAGGGATACGCAGTATTTT.

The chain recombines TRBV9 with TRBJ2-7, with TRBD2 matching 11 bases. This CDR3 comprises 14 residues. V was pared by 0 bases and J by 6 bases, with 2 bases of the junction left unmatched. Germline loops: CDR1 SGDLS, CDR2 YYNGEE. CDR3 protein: CASSVDGTSGEQYF. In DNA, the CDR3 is TGTGCCAGCAGCGTAGATGGGACTAGCGGCGAGCAGTACTTC.

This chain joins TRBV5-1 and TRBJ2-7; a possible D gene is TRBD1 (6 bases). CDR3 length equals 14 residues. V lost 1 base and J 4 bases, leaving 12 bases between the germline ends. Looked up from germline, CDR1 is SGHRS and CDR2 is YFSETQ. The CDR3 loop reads CASSLPGQGYEQYF. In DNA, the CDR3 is TGCGCCAGCAGCTTGCCAGGGCAGGGGTACGAGCAGTACTTC. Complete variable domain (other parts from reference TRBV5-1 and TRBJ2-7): KAGVTQTPRYLIKTRGQQVTLSCSPISGHRSVSWYQQTPGQGLQFLFEYFSETQRNKGNFPGRFSGRQFSNSRSEMNVSTLELGDSALYLCASSLPGQGYEQYFGPGTRLTVT.

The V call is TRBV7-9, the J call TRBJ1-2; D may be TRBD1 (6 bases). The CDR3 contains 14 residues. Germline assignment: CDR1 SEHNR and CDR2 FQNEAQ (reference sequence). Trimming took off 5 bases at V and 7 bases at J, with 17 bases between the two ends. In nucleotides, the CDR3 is TGTGCCAGCAGCCTGCAGGGGCCTCGGGGTGGCTACACCTTC. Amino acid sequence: CASSLQGPRGGYTF.

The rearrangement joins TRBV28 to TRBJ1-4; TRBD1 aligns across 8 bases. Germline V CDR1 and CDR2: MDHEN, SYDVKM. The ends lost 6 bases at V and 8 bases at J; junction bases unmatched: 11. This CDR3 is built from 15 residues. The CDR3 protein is CASRAQQGVREKLFF. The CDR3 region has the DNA TGTGCCAGCAGAGCTCAACAGGGGGTACGGGAAAAACTGTTTTTT.

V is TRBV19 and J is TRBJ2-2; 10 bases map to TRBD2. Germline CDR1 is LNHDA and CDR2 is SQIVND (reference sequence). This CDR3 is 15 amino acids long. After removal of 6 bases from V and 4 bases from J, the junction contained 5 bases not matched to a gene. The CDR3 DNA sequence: TGTGCCAGTAGCGTCTCTAGCGGGAGCACCGGGGAGCTGTTTTTT. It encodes CASSVSSGSTGELFF.

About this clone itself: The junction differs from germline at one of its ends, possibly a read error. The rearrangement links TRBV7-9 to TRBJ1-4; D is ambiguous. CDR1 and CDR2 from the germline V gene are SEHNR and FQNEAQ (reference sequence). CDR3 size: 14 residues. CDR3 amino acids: CASSSTPRNDKLFF. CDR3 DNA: TGTGCCAGCAGCTCCACACCGAGGAATGATAAACTGTTTTTT.

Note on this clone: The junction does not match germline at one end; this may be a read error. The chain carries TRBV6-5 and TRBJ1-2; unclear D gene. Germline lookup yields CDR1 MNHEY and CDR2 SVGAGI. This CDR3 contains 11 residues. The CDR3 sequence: CASSYLLEAYF. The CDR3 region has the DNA TGTGCCAGCAGTTACCTCCTCGAGGCGTACTTC.